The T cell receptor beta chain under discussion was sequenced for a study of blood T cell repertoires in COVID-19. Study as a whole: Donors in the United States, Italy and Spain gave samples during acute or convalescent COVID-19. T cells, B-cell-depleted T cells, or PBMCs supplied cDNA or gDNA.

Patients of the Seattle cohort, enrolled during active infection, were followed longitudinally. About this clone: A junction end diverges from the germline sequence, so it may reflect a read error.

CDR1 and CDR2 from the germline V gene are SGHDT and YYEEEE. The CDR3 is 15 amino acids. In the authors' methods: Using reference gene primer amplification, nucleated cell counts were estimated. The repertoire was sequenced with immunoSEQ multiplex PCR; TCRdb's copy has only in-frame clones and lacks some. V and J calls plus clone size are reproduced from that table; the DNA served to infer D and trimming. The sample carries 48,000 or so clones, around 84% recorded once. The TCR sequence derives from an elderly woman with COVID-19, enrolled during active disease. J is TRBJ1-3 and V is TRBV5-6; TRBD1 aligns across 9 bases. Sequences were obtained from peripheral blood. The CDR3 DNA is TGTGCCAGCGGCTTTCTTGACAGGGGGGAAAACACCATATATTTT. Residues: CASGFLDRGENTIYF.